These 14 T cell receptor beta chains were sequenced from one sample in a study of beta chain features in type 1 diabetes. Reverse transcribing all isolated RNA meant expressed TCRB transcripts were sequenced. TCRdb keeps only in-frame clones here, not all; method: immunoSEQ multiplex PCR. The sample includes hundreds of thousands of clones, 68% seen only once; the top ten take almost 0.055%. Source material: naive CD4+ T cells from blood. The receptors shown here come from a man aged 30-40 years in good health.

This clone has more than one count but fewer than ten. This chain connects TRBV5-6 to TRBJ2-3; D call uncertain. The CDR3 is 15 residues long. The germline CDR1 and CDR2 sequences are SGHDT and YYEEEE. V was trimmed by 0 bases and J by 3 bases, leaving 11 bases between them. The CDR3 sequence is CASSLANLATDTQYF. CDR3 coding DNA: TGTGCCAGCAGCTTGGCTAACTTGGCAACAGATACGCAGTATTTT.

The chain employs TRBV30 and TRBJ1-1; no definite D call. This CDR3 is built from 13 residues. V was clipped by 2 bases and J by 5 bases, with 12 bases between them. Germline values: CDR1 GTSNPN, CDR2 SVGIG (reference sequence). Here the CDR3 reads CAWSNWEGTEAFF. CDR3 DNA sequence: TGTGCCTGGAGTAATTGGGAAGGTACTGAAGCTTTCTTT.

The chain carries TRBV30 and TRBJ2-5, with D hard to call. Trimming left V 7 bases short and J 5 bases short, with 14 bases between. This CDR3 region has 12 residues. The germline gives CDR1 GTSNPN, CDR2 SVGIG (reference sequence). The CDR3 here is CASSDGSETQYF. The CDR3 region has the DNA TGTGCCTCCTCGGACGGATCGGAGACCCAGTACTTC.

V is TRBV30 and J is TRBJ2-7; perhaps TRBD1 as D (5 bases). Trimming shortened V by 1 base and J by 2 bases, and 12 bases separated the two germline ends. This CDR3 spans 14 amino acids. Per the germline V gene, CDR1 is GTSNPN and CDR2 is SVGIG (reference sequence). The CDR3 sequence is CAWSAGPTPYEQYF. The CDR3 nucleotides read TGTGCCTGGAGTGCAGGGCCCACTCCCTACGAGCAGTACTTC.

The chain couples TRBV2 to TRBJ2-6; maybe TRBD2 (5 bases). CDR3 length: 16 amino acids. V was pared by 3 bases and J by 0 bases, with 9 bases between. CDR1 and CDR2 from the germline V gene are SNHLY and FYNNEI. CDR3 in DNA: TGTGCCAGCAGTGACGGGAAAAGCTCTGGGGCCAACGTCCTGACTTTC. Translated, it gives CASSDGKSSGANVLTF.

This rearrangement joins TRBV30 to TRBJ2-2; no reliable D call. The CDR3 sequence is 14 residues long. Germline V CDR1 and CDR2: GTSNPN, SVGIG (reference sequence). Trimming shortened V by 4 bases and J by 1 base, and 10 bases separated the two germline ends. The CDR3 loop is CAWNKGLNTGELFF. In DNA form, the CDR3 reads TGTGCCTGGAACAAGGGATTGAACACCGGGGAGCTGTTTTTT.

This rearrangement joins TRBV29-1 to TRBJ2-7, with D perhaps assigned TRBD1 or TRBD2 (5 bases each). CDR3 length: 12 residues. Trimming pared 4 bases from V and 6 bases from J, leaving 13 bases between. Germline V gene data show CDR1 as SQVTM and CDR2 as ANQGSEA. The CDR3 bases are TGCAGCGTTGGACGGGGACCAAGCGAGCAGTACTTC. Protein: CSVGRGPSEQYF.

This clone showed up just a few times. The rearrangement links TRBV30 to TRBJ1-1, with TRBD1 identical over 7 bases. This CDR3 has 12 residues. CDR1 is GTSNPN and CDR2 is SVGIG in the germline V gene (reference sequence). V gave up 1 base and J gave up 11 bases; unmatched junction bases: 7. The CDR3, as DNA: TGTGCCTGGAGTGACAGGGGCGAGAACGCTTTCTTT. This gives the protein CAWSDRGENAFF.

This chain connects TRBV7-9 to TRBJ2-1; TRBD2 matches 11 bases. Germline assignment: CDR1 SEHNR and CDR2 FQNEAQ (reference sequence). The CDR3 is 16 amino acids. V lost 5 bases to trimming and J lost 1 base; unmatched junction nucleotides: 4. The CDR3 nucleotides are TGTGCCAGCAGCCTTAGCGGGAGGGCTTCCTACAATGAGCAGTTCTTC. Its translation is CASSLSGRASYNEQFF.

V usage is TRBV14 and J usage is TRBJ2-5; D may be TRBD1 or TRBD2 (5 bases each). CDR3 length equals 14 residues. CDR1 is SGHDN and CDR2 is FVKESK in the germline V gene. Trimming shortened V by 2 bases and J by 5 bases, and 12 bases separated the two germline ends. The CDR3 region has the DNA TGTGCCAGCAGCCAACCGGGACCCCGGGAGACCCAGTACTTC. It codes for CASSQPGPRETQYF.

V gene TRBV29-1 combines with J gene TRBJ2-5; D uncertain. The length of the CDR3 is 13 residues. CDR1 and CDR2 from the germline V gene are SQVTM and ANQGSEA. V was trimmed by 5 bases and J by 2 bases, leaving 12 bases between them. The CDR3 region has the DNA TGCAGCGTTAAGAAGACCCAACAAGAGACCCAGTACTTC. Amino acid sequence: CSVKKTQQETQYF.

This clone was detected a few times. The gene calls are TRBV6-6 and TRBJ2-7; TRBD1 is a possible D gene (5 bases). V was clipped by 0 bases and J by 6 bases, with 12 bases between them. Germline assignment: CDR1 MNHNY and CDR2 SVGAGI (reference sequence). The CDR3 covers 14 residues. The CDR3 coding sequence is TGTGCCAGCAGTTACTCGAAAGCACAGGCCGAGCAGTACTTC. Protein product: CASSYSKAQAEQYF.

This chain joins TRBV5-1 and TRBJ2-7; D perhaps matches TRBD1 (6 bases). The ends were cut back, 4 bases at V and 4 bases at J, with 18 bases in the middle. Looked up from germline, CDR1 is SGHRS and CDR2 is YFSETQ. The CDR3 extends over 15 amino acids. The CDR3 sequence is CASSPLPRQEYEQYF. CDR3 coding DNA: TGCGCCAGCAGCCCGCTGCCACGACAGGAATACGAGCAGTACTTC. Using reference TRBV5-1 and TRBJ2-7 for the parts outside the CDR3, the full variable domain is KAGVTQTPRYLIKTRGQQVTLSCSPISGHRSVSWYQQTPGQGLQFLFEYFSETQRNKGNFPGRFSGRQFSNSRSEMNVSTLELGDSALYLCASSPLPRQEYEQYFGPGTRLTVT.

This clone showed up just a few times. V gene TRBV4-1 combines with J gene TRBJ2-3; maybe TRBD2 (7 bases). V shed 4 bases and J shed 4 bases, with 15 bases lying between them. The V gene's germline CDR1 is MGHRA and CDR2 YSYEKL. There are 15 residues in the CDR3. The CDR3 bases are TGCGCCAGCAGCCCAACAGGCGGGGGCGCAGATACGCAGTATTTT. As protein: CASSPTGGGADTQYF.